This T cell receptor (beta chain) was sequenced for a study of blood T cell repertoires in COVID-19 (dated by TCRdb to about 2020). In terms of the full investigation: Samples covering the acute and convalescent phases of COVID-19 were provided by collaborators in the United States, Italy and Spain. The repertoires were made available in a free public database intended to serve as a resource for research on the immune response to SARS-CoV-2. Sample metadata almost always included a de-identified subject ID, COVID-19 status, age in years and sex. Samples came from the ongoing ImmuneRACE study (first 160 participants) plus 1,254 subjects from 6 global collaborators. Where HLA class I and class II types were available, the types were taken from metadata supplied by the sample provider, not from assay-based typing. The dataset comprised deeply sampled blood TCRbeta repertoires from subjects exposed to, actively infected with, or recovered from COVID-19. The material from the prospective study consisted of cDNA or gDNA derived from T cells, B-cell-depleted T cells, or PBMCs.

TCRbeta CDR3 regions were amplified from genomic DNA by means of the immunoSEQ Assay, a bias-controlled multiplex PCR. Per the original workflow: Nucleated cell counts per sample were estimated from amplification of reference gene primers within the assay. To quantify the absolute abundance of each unique TCRbeta CDR3 rearrangement, sequence reads were collapsed and filtered. For each sample, productive Simpson clonality was calculated as the square root of Simpson's diversity index over productive rearrangements. The table comes from immuneACCESS by way of TCRdb, which keeps in-frame sequences with V and J called. Part of the clones is missing from these tables; in studies checked, under half for an unresolved V gene and the rest for unknown reasons. V, J and clone size derive from that table, while D and trimming were established from the DNA sequence. The sample yields some 170,000 clones; around nine tenths were counted once. The ten most abundant clones make up under 15% of the sample.

Here is what the overall study found, with its caveats: The amount of clinical and demographic metadata varied by source and participant and was provided uncurated.

One collaborating source in Seattle enrolled patients while the patients were actively infected and followed the patients over time throughout the course of disease. Collaborating institutions collected whole blood in K2EDTA tubes following their own protocols. For TCRbeta analysis, collaborator samples were shipped as frozen whole blood, as isolated PBMCs, or as DNA extracted from either sample type. V trim: 3 bases; J trim: 4 bases; unmatched bases: 4. CDR1 and CDR2, looked up from the germline V gene (reference sequence), are SGHAT and FQDESV. Spanning cysteine to phenylalanine, the CDR3 consists of 14 amino acids. Only the CDR3 region is kept as DNA, spanning 42 bases read in frame from base 1. Comment on this clone: The antigen it recognizes is unknown. One base away there is no much larger clone; base qualities are not given.

This receptor was identified in a woman aged 70 to 79 with COVID-19, enrolled during active disease. The receptor chain draws on TRBV11-1 and TRBJ1-1, with TRBD1 identical over 8 junction bases. The source material was peripheral blood. The DNA sequence follows: TGTGCCAGCAGCTTGGGACAGGAGCTCACTGAAGCTTTCTTT. Its translation reads: CASSLGQELTEAFF.